A selection of T cell receptor beta chains follows, all from one sample in a study of blood T cell repertoires in COVID-19. Produced via immunoSEQ multiplex PCR; TCRdb's table is partial and in-frame only. Of approximately 270,000 clones in the sample, just under 90% are singletons; the top ten hold less than 2%. Sequenced: PBMCs or T cells enriched from blood (not recorded which). The receptors were gathered from a woman aged 55 to 70 who had recovered from COVID-19. Both conserved end residues are part of each CDR3. The D gene is left open where the match is weak. Clone sizes are given selectively: once, few, many, or a class where the clone is expanded.

clone size	V gene	J gene	D gene	CDR3 DNA	CDR3 protein
-	TRBV15	TRBJ1-2	-	TGTGCCACCAGCAGACAGGGGCAGGCTGGCTACACCTTC	CATSRQGQAGYTF
-	TRBV9	TRBJ1-2	TRBD1	TGTGCCAGCAGCGCTTACGACAGGGCCCCTCAAACCTTC	CASSAYDRAPQTF
-	TRBV11-2	TRBJ2-7	TRBD2	TGTGCCAGCAGCTTAGTAGCGGGCACCTACGAGCAGTACTTC	CASSLVAGTYEQYF
-	TRBV6-5	TRBJ2-4	TRBD2	TGTGCCAGCAGGGGACTAGCGGGAGGAAGCGACATTCAGTACTTC	CASRGLAGGSDIQYF
-	TRBV27	TRBJ2-7	-	TGTGCCAGCAGATTAGGCATTTCCTACGAGCAGTACTTC	CASRLGISYEQYF
-	TRBV9	TRBJ1-1	TRBD1	TGTGCCAGCAGCCCAAGGGACAGGGAGAACACTGAAGCTTTCTTT	CASSPRDRENTEAFF
-	TRBV9	TRBJ1-1	TRBD1	TGTGCCAGCAGCGAGATGACAGGGTCGATTGCTTTCTTT	CASSEMTGSIAFF
-	TRBV24-1	TRBJ1-1	TRBD1	TGTGCCACCAGTGATTCGGACAGGCAAGCTTTCTTT	CATSDSDRQAFF
-	TRBV29-1	TRBJ2-7	TRBD1	TGCAGCGCCGGATGGGGACAGGGCGTCTACGAGCAGTACTTC	CSAGWGQGVYEQYF
once	TRBV2	TRBJ1-1	-	TGTGCCAGCAGTGAAGCGGGGAGTACTGAAGCTTTCTTT	CASSEAGSTEAFF
few	TRBV28	TRBJ1-5	-	TGTGCCAGCAATTCCGACAGAGCAAATCAGCCCCAGCATTTT	CASNSDRANQPQHF
-	TRBV30	TRBJ1-2	-	TGTGCCTGGAAGAGGTGGCCGGAGACGGCTGGCTACACCTTC	CAWKRWPETAGYTF
-	TRBV25-1	TRBJ2-5	TRBD1	TGTGCCAGCAGCCGGGTTGGGACAGGTATAGCCCAGTACTTC	CASSRVGTGIAQYF
-	TRBV5-1	TRBJ2-1	TRBD2	TGCGCCAGCAGAGCGGGAGGTCAGGATGAGCAGTTCTTC	CASRAGGQDEQFF
-	TRBV19	TRBJ1-4	TRBD1	TGTGCCAGTAGTTTATACACGGGACAGTCTGAAAAACTGTTTTTT	CASSLYTGQSEKLFF
once	TRBV19	TRBJ1-1	TRBD1	TGTGCCAGTACCCCCAGGGGGCTGTACACTGAAGCTTTCTTT	CASTPRGLYTEAFF
-	TRBV5-4	TRBJ2-2	TRBD1	TGTGCCAGCAGCTTGCTTGGGACAGTGAACACCGGGGAGCTGTTTTTT	CASSLLGTVNTGELFF
once	TRBV5-1	TRBJ1-5	-	TGCGCCAGCAGGGGCGGGGGTGATCAGCCCCAGCATTTT	CASRGGGDQPQHF